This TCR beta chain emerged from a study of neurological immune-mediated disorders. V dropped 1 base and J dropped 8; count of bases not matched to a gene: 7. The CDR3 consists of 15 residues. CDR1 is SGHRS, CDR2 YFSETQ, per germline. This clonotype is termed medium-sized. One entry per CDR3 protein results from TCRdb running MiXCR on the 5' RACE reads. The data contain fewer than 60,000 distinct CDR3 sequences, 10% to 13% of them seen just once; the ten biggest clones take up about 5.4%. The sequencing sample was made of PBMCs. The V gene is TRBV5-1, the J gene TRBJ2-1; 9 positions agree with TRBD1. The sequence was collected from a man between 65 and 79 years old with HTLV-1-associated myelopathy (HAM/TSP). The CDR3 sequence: CASSLSQGASYEQFF. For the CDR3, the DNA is TGCGCCAGCAGCTTGTCACAGGGGGCCAGTTATGAGCAGTTCTTC. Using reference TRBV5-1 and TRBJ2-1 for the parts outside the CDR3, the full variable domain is KAGVTQTPRYLIKTRGQQVTLSCSPISGHRSVSWYQQTPGQGLQFLFEYFSETQRNKGNFPGRFSGRQFSNSRSEMNVSTLELGDSALYLCASSLSQGASYEQFFGPGTRLTVL.